Each of the 26 T cell receptor beta chains below was sequenced from the same sample in a study of T-cell memory formation after mild COVID-19. TCRdb recomputed calls from the 5' RACE reads with MiXCR, one row per CDR3 protein. The sample includes approximately 500,000 distinct CDR3 sequences, approximately 25% of them seen just once. Sequences were obtained from PBMCs or a T cell subset sorted from them (not recorded which). The origin of the receptors is an adult woman who had mild COVID-19 (a few samples of this study predate the infection). Cell type and time point are not known.

This chain connects TRBV23-1 to TRBJ2-7, with D possibly being TRBD1 or TRBD2 (5 bases each). TRBV23-1 counts as an open reading frame of uncertain function. V gave up 7 bases and J gave up 1 base, with 20 bases separating them. The CDR3 covers 16 residues. The CDR3 region has the DNA TGCGCCAGCACTACCCCCCGGGACCGCAAGTCCTACGAGCAGTACTTC. Its translation is CASTTPRDRKSYEQYF.

The rearrangement links TRBV29-1 to TRBJ2-5, with TRBD2 identical over 7 bases. J gave up 5 bases and V 7 bases, and 10 bases lay outside the gene matches. The CDR3 is 13 amino acids. CDR1 is SQVTM, CDR2 ANQGSEA, per germline. The CDR3 loop is CSAGGGSWETQYF. The CDR3, as DNA: TGCAGCGCTGGGGGGGGATCGTGGGAGACCCAGTACTTC.

The rearrangement joins TRBV6-5 to TRBJ1-1; 7 nucleotides align to TRBD1. Germline V lookup: CDR1 MNHEY, CDR2 SVGAGI. The CDR3 has 14 residues. The ends lost 8 bases at V and 0 bases at J; junction bases unmatched: 6. The CDR3 DNA reads TGTGCCAGCGGAAGACAGGGCCTGAACACTGAAGCTTTCTTT. Residues: CASGRQGLNTEAFF.

A few counts support this clonotype. The chain links TRBV7-9 to TRBJ2-1; the match to TRBD2 covers 8 bases. This CDR3 is built from 15 residues. Germline CDR1 SEHNR, CDR2 FQNEAQ (reference sequence). V lost 0 bases, J lost 4 bases, and 2 bases stayed unmatched. For the CDR3, the DNA is TGTGCCAGCAGCTTAGCCCTAGCGGGTTACAATGAGCAGTTCTTC. Translated: CASSLALAGYNEQFF.

The chain combines TRBV12-3 or TRBV12-4 with TRBJ1-2, with no clear D. The CDR3 runs 12 residues. Trimming cost V 6 bases and J 4 bases, with 9 bases left between them. CDR3 sequence (DNA): TGTGCCAGCAGGGTAAGACCCTATGGCTACACCTTC. The encoded protein is CASRVRPYGYTF.

The rearrangement joins TRBV6-5 to TRBJ2-7, with D perhaps matching TRBD1 (7 bases). The CDR3 sequence is 15 residues long. Between the trimmed V and J ends, which lost 6 bases and 3 bases, there was a span of 18 bases. Germline CDR1 and CDR2: MNHEY and SVGAGI. CDR3 sequence: CASSGWRQGGYEQYF. In DNA, the CDR3 is TGTGCCAGCAGCGGCTGGCGGCAGGGGGGCTACGAGCAGTACTTC.

This clonotype was seen at least ten times. This sequence joins TRBV12-3 or TRBV12-4 and TRBJ2-1; D may be TRBD1 (5 bases). The CDR3 is 12 amino acids. The ends were cut back, 5 bases at V and 10 bases at J, with 12 bases in the middle. CDR3 bases: TGTGCCAGCAGTCCCAGGGTCAGGGAGCAGTTCTTC. This translates into CASSPRVREQFF.

The chain carries TRBV29-1 and TRBJ2-5; no clear D gene. V lost 2 bases, J lost 4 bases, and 8 bases lay in between. The CDR3 length is 12 residues. Per germline, CDR1 SQVTM and CDR2 ANQGSEA. The CDR3 bases are TGCAGCGTTGAACTCCCTCGAGAGACCCAGTACTTC. This gives the protein CSVELPRETQYF.

This clonotype has only a few counts. The chain combines TRBV5-1 with TRBJ2-7; 8 nucleotides match TRBD2. CDR1 is SGHRS and CDR2 is YFSETQ in the germline V gene. CDR3 length: 15 residues. Losses at the gene ends were 3 bases for V and 2 bases for J; bases not matched to a gene: 7. CDR3 residues: CASSSGLAAAYEQYF. As DNA, the CDR3 is TGCGCCAGCAGCTCCGGACTAGCAGCCGCCTACGAGCAGTACTTC. Supplemented by reference TRBV5-1 and TRBJ2-7, the full variable domain reads KAGVTQTPRYLIKTRGQQVTLSCSPISGHRSVSWYQQTPGQGLQFLFEYFSETQRNKGNFPGRFSGRQFSNSRSEMNVSTLELGDSALYLCASSSGLAAAYEQYFGPGTRLTVT.

The rearrangement joins TRBV5-1 to TRBJ1-1; 10 bases are shared with TRBD1. Germline V gene lookup returns CDR1 SGHRS and CDR2 YFSETQ. This CDR3 has 15 residues. Germline trimming cut 3 bases from V and 1 base from J; bases unmatched to any gene: 3. CDR3 sequence reads: CASSSRQGANTEAFF. The CDR3 DNA follows: TGCGCCAGCAGCTCTAGACAGGGGGCGAACACTGAAGCTTTCTTT.

This rearrangement joins TRBV5-1 to TRBJ1-1, with D perhaps TRBD1 (5 bases). The CDR3 sequence is 15 residues long. Trimming removed 3 bases at V and 0 bases at J, with 12 bases between. Germline CDR1 SGHRS, CDR2 YFSETQ. The CDR3 sequence: CASSWGGSMNTEAFF. The CDR3 DNA is TGCGCCAGCAGCTGGGGGGGAAGCATGAACACTGAAGCTTTCTTT.

The V and J genes are TRBV20-1 and TRBJ1-6; 7 bases line up with TRBD1. This CDR3 has 15 amino acids. The J segment lost 7 bases and the V segment lost 0 bases, leaving 6 bases of the junction unmatched. The germline gives CDR1 DFQATT, CDR2 SNEGSKA (reference sequence). The CDR3 loop reads CSARDRGGRNSPLHF. CDR3 coding DNA: TGCAGTGCTAGAGATAGAGGGGGCAGGAATTCACCCCTCCACTTT.

The chain uses TRBV18 and TRBJ2-3; no definite D call. CDR1 and CDR2 (germline): KGHSH, LQKENI. CDR3 length: 15 residues. The germline V and J ends were trimmed by 1 base and 7 bases, with 15 bases remaining between them. CDR3 protein: CASSPRAGWPNTQYF. The CDR3 coding sequence is TGTGCCAGCTCACCACGGGCAGGTTGGCCTAATACGCAGTATTTT.

The gene calls are TRBV28 and TRBJ2-5; no clear D. CDR1 and CDR2 from the germline V gene are MDHEN and SYDVKM. Trimming took off 6 bases at V and 9 bases at J, with 20 bases between the two ends. This CDR3 is built from 14 residues. The CDR3 DNA reads as TGTGCCAGCAGCCTCGGCGGCCGGTCGCAGGCCCAGTACTTC. Amino acid sequence: CASSLGGRSQAQYF.

This clonotype was counted a few times. The chain combines TRBV7-9 with TRBJ2-1; unclear D gene. V was trimmed by 3 bases and J by 2 bases, leaving 2 bases between them. The germline CDR1 and CDR2 sequences are SEHNR and FQNEAQ (reference sequence). The CDR3 extends over 12 amino acids. CDR3 loop: CASSFAYNEQFF. DNA for the CDR3: TGTGCCAGCAGCTTCGCCTACAATGAGCAGTTCTTC.

This clonotype was seen a few times. The chain employs TRBV12-3 or TRBV12-4 and TRBJ2-1; TRBD2 matches at 12 bases. With V trimmed by 1 base and J by 7 bases, 5 bases remained unmatched. The CDR3 is 16 amino acids. The CDR3 is CASSLGRLAGANEQFF. CDR3 bases: TGTGCCAGCAGTTTAGGGAGACTAGCGGGGGCGAATGAGCAGTTCTTC.

This clonotype was seen a few times. This chain links TRBV25-1 with TRBJ2-7, with 7 bases aligning to TRBD1. V shed 6 bases and J 3 bases; nucleotides not matched to a gene: 8. CDR1 MGHDK and CDR2 SYGVNS come from the germline V gene. The CDR3 runs to 14 residues. CDR3 in DNA: TGTGCCAGCAGGACCAACAGGGGATTCTACGAGCAGTACTTC. Amino acids: CASRTNRGFYEQYF.

This clonotype has only a few counts. DNA for the CDR3: TGTGCCAGCAGCCAAGAAACAGGTGCCTACGAGCAGTACTTC. The encoded protein is CASSQETGAYEQYF. The chain combines TRBV3-1 with TRBJ2-7; D is perhaps TRBD1 (5 bases). With 0 bases removed from V and 2 bases from J, the gap between germline ends came to 8 bases. CDR1 is LGHDT, CDR2 YNNKEL, per germline (reference sequence). The CDR3 loop spans 14 amino acids.

This chain links TRBV10-3 with TRBJ1-1, with D possibly matching TRBD1 (6 bases). Germline V lookup: CDR1 ENHRY, CDR2 SYGVKD. The V and J ends lost 3 bases and 7 bases respectively, with 24 bases between them. This CDR3 is built from 17 residues. The CDR3 loop is CAISDSPSNRAGDEAFF. The CDR3 coding sequence is TGTGCCATCAGTGATTCCCCCTCCAACAGGGCAGGAGATGAAGCTTTCTTT.

V gene TRBV5-4 combines with J gene TRBJ2-1; TRBD2 matches at 8 bases. The germline V gene has CDR1 SGHNT and CDR2 YYREEE (reference sequence). This CDR3 spans 15 amino acids. Trimming cost V 4 bases and J 10 bases; bases outside gene matches: 13. The CDR3 sequence: CASSPRLAGSGEQFF. CDR3 DNA sequence: TGTGCCAGCAGCCCCCGGTTAGCGGGGTCGGGGGAGCAGTTCTTC.

The chain has TRBV19 and TRBJ2-1; 7 nucleotides align to TRBD2. Germline lookup yields CDR1 LNHDA and CDR2 SQIVND (reference sequence). Unmatched junction bases numbered 2, after V lost 3 bases and J lost 0 bases. The CDR3 spans 15 residues. The CDR3 here is CASSMGGFSYNEQFF. The CDR3 DNA reads as TGTGCCAGTAGTATGGGAGGGTTCTCCTACAATGAGCAGTTCTTC.

This clonotype was counted only a few times. This chain connects TRBV2 to TRBJ2-3; no firm D call. Trimming removed 7 bases from V and 1 base from J, with 9 bases in between. The CDR3 loop spans 13 amino acids. Germline V gene sequence: CDR1 SNHLY, CDR2 FYNNEI. For the CDR3, the DNA is TGTGCCAGCAACGATGATCGCACAGATACGCAGTATTTT. Its translation: CASNDDRTDTQYF.

The CDR3 region is CATSRDRTDEAFF. The CDR3 DNA is TGTGCCACCAGCAGAGATAGGACGGATGAAGCTTTCTTT. This chain joins TRBV15 and TRBJ1-1; D uncertain. Germline CDR1 and CDR2: LNHNV and YYDKDF (reference sequence). V was shortened by 0 bases and J by 7 bases, with 9 bases between the two germline ends. The CDR3 has 13 residues.

This chain joins TRBV24-1 and TRBJ1-5, with D possibly matching TRBD1 (6 bases). The CDR3 covers 12 residues. V lost 10 bases to trimming and J lost 4 bases, with 10 bases between them. Germline CDR1 and CDR2: KGHDR and SFDVKD. The DNA of the CDR3 is TGTGCCACAAACACAGGGAATCAGCCCCAGCATTTT. Residues: CATNTGNQPQHF.

This clonotype was observed at least ten times. The chain employs TRBV27 and TRBJ2-3; D is ambiguous. Germline V CDR1 and CDR2: MNHEY, SMNVEV (reference sequence). V was trimmed by 3 bases and J by 0 bases, leaving 10 bases between them. The CDR3 loop spans 15 amino acids. For the CDR3, the DNA is TGTGCCAGCAGTTTTTCGAGAAGAAGCACAGATACGCAGTATTTT. Its translation: CASSFSRRSTDTQYF.

V usage is TRBV30 and J usage is TRBJ1-2, with no clear D. Looked up from germline, CDR1 is GTSNPN and CDR2 is SVGIG (reference sequence). The CDR3 runs to 11 residues. V was trimmed by 2 bases and J by 8 bases, leaving 9 bases between them. The CDR3 protein is CAWSWTGGYTF. CDR3 coding DNA: TGTGCCTGGAGTTGGACGGGGGGCTACACCTTC. The variable domain in full, with the rest retrieved from reference TRBV30 and TRBJ1-2, is SQTIHQWPATLVQPVGSPLSLECTVEGTSNPNLYWYRQAAGRGLQLLFYSVGIGQISSEVPQNLSASRPQDRQFILSSKKLLLSDSGFYLCAWSWTGGYTFGSGTRLTVV.